The rows below give T cell receptor beta chains drawn from one sample of a study of CD8+ T cells in alopecia areata. The data were produced by immunoSEQ multiplex PCR, yet TCRdb's version contains in-frame clones alone and is incomplete. Of some 180,000 clones in the sample, less than 70% were seen once. The specimen comprised CD8+ T cells sorted from blood, sampled at week 24, from a patient treated with tofacitinib. The receptors here all came from a human donor with alopecia areata. Both conserved end residues are part of each CDR3. D genes are given only for firm matches. For some rows the clone size is stated as once, few or many, or as a class when expanded; others skip it.

j_call v_call d_call clone_size cdr3_nt cdr3_aa
TRBJ1-5 TRBV12-5 NA few TGTGCTAGTGGTTTGCAGGGGACGGCAGGTAGCAATCAGCCCCAGCATTTT CASGLQGTAGSNQPQHF
TRBJ1-1 TRBV29-1 NA few TGCAGCGTTGTCATGATGGGCACTGAAGCTTTCTTT CSVVMMGTEAFF
TRBJ2-1 TRBV13 NA NA TGTGCCAGCAGCTCCGGGACTCCTTCTAATGAGCAGTTCTTC CASSSGTPSNEQFF
TRBJ2-7 TRBV10-2 TRBD1 NA TGCGCCAGCAGGGACGGGGGACAGGGATACGAGCAGTACTTC CASRDGGQGYEQYF
TRBJ2-7 TRBV7-2 NA few TGTGCCAGCAGCCGTACAGATGGGTACGAGCAGTACTTC CASSRTDGYEQYF
TRBJ1-2 TRBV6-5 NA NA TGTGCCAGCAGCGAAAACACGTTTAACTATGGCTACACCTTC CASSENTFNYGYTF
TRBJ2-5 TRBV30 NA once TGTGCCTGGAGTGTACAAGGCACCCAAGAGACCCAGTACTTC CAWSVQGTQETQYF
TRBJ1-1 TRBV6-6 NA NA TGTGCCAGCATCAGGGACGACTATCAAGCTTTCTTT CASIRDDYQAFF
TRBJ2-2 TRBV2 NA NA TGTGCCAGCAGTGGAAGGGGCACCGGGGAGCTGTTTTTT CASSGRGTGELFF
TRBJ1-5 TRBV5-1 TRBD1 few TGCGCCAGCAGCCTCGGACAGGGTGATCAGCCCCAGCATTTT CASSLGQGDQPQHF
TRBJ1-5 TRBV7-2 NA few TGTGCCAGCAGCTCCCGTCTAAACAGGCAGCCCCAGCATTTT CASSSRLNRQPQHF
TRBJ2-7 TRBV4-1 NA few TGCGCCAGCAGCCAAGAGACGAGCGACTACGAGCAGTACTTC CASSQETSDYEQYF
TRBJ2-1 TRBV27 TRBD2 NA TGTGCCAGCAGGGGACTAATGGATGAGCAGTTCTTC CASRGLMDEQFF
TRBJ2-3 TRBV29-1 NA NA TGCAGCGTTGAGTTGGATACGCAGTATTTT CSVELDTQYF
TRBJ1-1 TRBV10-1 NA NA TGCGCCAGCAAGGGGCAATTGAACACTGAAGCTTTCTTT CASKGQLNTEAFF
TRBJ1-6 TRBV11-2 TRBD1 few TGTGCCAGCAGCTTAGAGGCAGGGGGATCACCCCTCCACTTT CASSLEAGGSPLHF
TRBJ1-1 TRBV19 NA few TGTGCCAGTACCGACCCCCGGGCCTCTACTGAAGCTTTCTTT CASTDPRASTEAFF
TRBJ2-7 TRBV25-1 TRBD1 NA TGTGCCAGCAGGTCCCAGACAGGGTTCTACGAGCAGTACTTC CASRSQTGFYEQYF
TRBJ1-1 TRBV29-1 NA NA TGCAGCGTTGAGCTGGGGAGCACTGAAGCTTTCTTT CSVELGSTEAFF
TRBJ1-1 TRBV30 NA few TGTGCCTGGAGTGTATCCCAGGGGACTGAAGCTTTCTTT CAWSVSQGTEAFF
TRBJ2-4 TRBV30 NA NA TGTGCCTGGAGTGGGGATACTCTAGCCAAAAACATTCAGTACTTC CAWSGDTLAKNIQYF
TRBJ2-2 TRBV11-2 NA NA TGTGCCAGCAGCTTAGGCAGCGGGAACACCGGGGAGCTGTTTTTT CASSLGSGNTGELFF
TRBJ2-2 TRBV30 TRBD1 few TGTGCCTGGGCCGGGGGACAGGGGGTGCCGTACACCGGGGAGCTGTTTTTT CAWAGGQGVPYTGELFF
TRBJ2-1 TRBV7-9 NA NA TGTGCCAGCAGCTCTAGTGCTCAATTGTTCTTC CASSSSAQLFF
TRBJ2-1 TRBV16 NA few TGTGCCAGCAGCCCGGCACTAGCAGGACGTTTCAATGAGCAGTTCTTC CASSPALAGRFNEQFF
TRBJ1-5 TRBV7-2 NA few TGTGCCAGCAACTCCAACGGGGACCGCAATCAGCCCCAGCATTTT CASNSNGDRNQPQHF